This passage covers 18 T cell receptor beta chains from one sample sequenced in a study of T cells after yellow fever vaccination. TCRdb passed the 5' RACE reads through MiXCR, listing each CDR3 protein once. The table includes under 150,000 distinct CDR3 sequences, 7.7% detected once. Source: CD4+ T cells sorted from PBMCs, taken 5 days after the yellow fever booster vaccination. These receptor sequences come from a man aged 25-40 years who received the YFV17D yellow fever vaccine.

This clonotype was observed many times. The CDR3 DNA reads as TGTGCCAGCAAAAACCGGGCCCCTCGTGGCAAAAACATTCAGTACTTC. Its protein product is CASKNRAPRGKNIQYF. This chain joins TRBV2 and TRBJ2-4; unclear D gene. Trimming stripped 7 bases from V and 3 bases from J, with 19 bases between. The CDR3 length is 16 residues. CDR1 and CDR2 (germline): SNHLY, FYNNEI.

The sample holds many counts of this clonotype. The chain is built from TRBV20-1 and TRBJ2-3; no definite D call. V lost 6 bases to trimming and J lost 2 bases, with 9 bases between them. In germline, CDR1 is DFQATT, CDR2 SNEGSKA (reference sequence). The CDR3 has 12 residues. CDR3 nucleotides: TGCAGTGCCAGAATGCCCACAGATACGCAGTATTTT. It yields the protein CSARMPTDTQYF.

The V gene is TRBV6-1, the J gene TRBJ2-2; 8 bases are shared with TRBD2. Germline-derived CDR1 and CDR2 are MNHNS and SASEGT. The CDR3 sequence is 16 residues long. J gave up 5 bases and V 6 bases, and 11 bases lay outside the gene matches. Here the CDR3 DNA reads TGTGCCAGCAGCGGGGCAGCGGGGGTAGAAACCGGGGAGCTGTTTTTT. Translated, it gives CASSGAAGVETGELFF.

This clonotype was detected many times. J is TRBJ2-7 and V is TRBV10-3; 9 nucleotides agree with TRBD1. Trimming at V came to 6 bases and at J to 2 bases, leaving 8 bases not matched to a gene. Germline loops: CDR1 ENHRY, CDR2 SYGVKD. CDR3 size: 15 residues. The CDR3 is CAIRGAQGAPYEQYF. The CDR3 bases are TGTGCCATCAGGGGAGCACAGGGGGCCCCCTACGAGCAGTACTTC.

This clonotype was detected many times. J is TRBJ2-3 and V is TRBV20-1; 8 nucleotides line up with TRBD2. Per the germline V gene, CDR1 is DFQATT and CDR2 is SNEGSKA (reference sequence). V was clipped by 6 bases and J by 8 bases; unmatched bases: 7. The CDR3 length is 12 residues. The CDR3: CSALSGSGTQYF. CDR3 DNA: TGCAGTGCATTAAGCGGGAGTGGTACGCAGTATTTT.

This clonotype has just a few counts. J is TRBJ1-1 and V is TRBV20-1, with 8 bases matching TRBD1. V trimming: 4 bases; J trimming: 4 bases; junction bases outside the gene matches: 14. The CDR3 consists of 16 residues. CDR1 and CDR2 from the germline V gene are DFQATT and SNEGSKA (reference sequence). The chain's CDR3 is CSANSDRVFLSTEAFF. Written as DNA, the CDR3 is TGCAGTGCTAACTCGGACAGGGTTTTCCTAAGCACTGAAGCTTTCTTT.

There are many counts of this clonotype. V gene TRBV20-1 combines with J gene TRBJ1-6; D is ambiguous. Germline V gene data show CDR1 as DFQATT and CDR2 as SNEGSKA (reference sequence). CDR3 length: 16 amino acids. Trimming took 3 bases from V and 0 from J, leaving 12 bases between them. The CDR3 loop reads CSARVVQSSYNSPLHF. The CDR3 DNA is TGCAGTGCTAGGGTCGTTCAGAGCTCCTATAATTCACCCCTCCACTTT.

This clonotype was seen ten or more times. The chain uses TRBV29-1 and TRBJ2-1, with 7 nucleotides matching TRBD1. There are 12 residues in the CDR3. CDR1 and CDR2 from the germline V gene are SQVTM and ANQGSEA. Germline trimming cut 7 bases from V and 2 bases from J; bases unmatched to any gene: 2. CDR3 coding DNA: TGCAGCGGGGGACAGCCCTACAATGAGCAGTTCTTC. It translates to CSGGQPYNEQFF.

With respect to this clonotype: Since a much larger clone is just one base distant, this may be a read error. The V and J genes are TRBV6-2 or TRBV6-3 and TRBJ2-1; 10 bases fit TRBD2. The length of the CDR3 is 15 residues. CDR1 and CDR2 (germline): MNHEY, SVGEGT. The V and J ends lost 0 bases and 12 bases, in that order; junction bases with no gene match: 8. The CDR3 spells CASSYSGTSARMQFF. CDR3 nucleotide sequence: TGTGCCAGCAGTTACTCGGGGACTAGCGCGAGGATGCAGTTCTTC.

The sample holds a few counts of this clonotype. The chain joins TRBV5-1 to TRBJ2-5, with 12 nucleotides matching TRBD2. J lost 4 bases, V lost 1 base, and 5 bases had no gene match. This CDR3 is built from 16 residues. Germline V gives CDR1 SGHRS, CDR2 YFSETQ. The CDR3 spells CASSLWSSGRAETQYF. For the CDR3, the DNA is TGCGCCAGCAGCTTGTGGTCTAGCGGGAGGGCAGAGACCCAGTACTTC.

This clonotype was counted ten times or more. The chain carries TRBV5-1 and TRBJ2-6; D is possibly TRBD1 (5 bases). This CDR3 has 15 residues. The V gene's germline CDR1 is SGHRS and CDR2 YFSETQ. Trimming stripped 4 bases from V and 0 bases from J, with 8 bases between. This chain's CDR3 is CASSPDNSGANVLTF. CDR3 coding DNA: TGCGCCAGCAGCCCGGACAACTCTGGGGCCAACGTCCTGACTTTC.

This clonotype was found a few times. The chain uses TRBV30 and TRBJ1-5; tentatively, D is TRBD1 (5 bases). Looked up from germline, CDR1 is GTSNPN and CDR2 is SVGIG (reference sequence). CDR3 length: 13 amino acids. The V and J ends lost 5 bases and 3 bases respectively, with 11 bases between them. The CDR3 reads CAWSGGTNQPQHF. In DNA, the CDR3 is TGTGCCTGGTCGGGTGGGACCAATCAGCCCCAGCATTTT.

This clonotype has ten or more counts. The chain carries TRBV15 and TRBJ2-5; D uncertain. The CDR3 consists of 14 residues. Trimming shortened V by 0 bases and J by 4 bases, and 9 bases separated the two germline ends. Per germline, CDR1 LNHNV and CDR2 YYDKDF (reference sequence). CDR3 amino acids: CATSREYPAETQYF. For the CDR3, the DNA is TGTGCCACCAGCAGAGAGTACCCCGCAGAGACCCAGTACTTC.

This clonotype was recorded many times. The CDR3 nucleotides read TGCGCCAGCAGCGAGGATTCCGGGGAGCTGTTTTTT. Translation gives CASSEDSGELFF. The chain combines TRBV5-1 with TRBJ2-2, with D unresolved. The germline V gene encodes CDR1 SGHRS and CDR2 YFSETQ. The CDR3 runs 12 residues. The V and J ends lost 4 bases and 6 bases respectively, with 7 bases between them.

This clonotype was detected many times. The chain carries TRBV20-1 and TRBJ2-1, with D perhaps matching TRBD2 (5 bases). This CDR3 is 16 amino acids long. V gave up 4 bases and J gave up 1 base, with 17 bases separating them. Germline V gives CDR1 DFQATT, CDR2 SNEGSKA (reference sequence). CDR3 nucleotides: TGCAGTGCTACCTTATCCCGGACTGGGTCCTACAATGAGCAGTTCTTC. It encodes CSATLSRTGSYNEQFF.

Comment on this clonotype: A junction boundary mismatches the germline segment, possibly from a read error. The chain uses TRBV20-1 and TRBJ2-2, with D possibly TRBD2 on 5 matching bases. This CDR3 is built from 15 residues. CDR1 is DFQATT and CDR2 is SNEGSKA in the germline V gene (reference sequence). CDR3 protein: CCASLAPGFTGELFF. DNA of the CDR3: TGCTGTGCTAGCCTGGCTCCGGGCTTCACCGGGGAGCTGTTTTTT.

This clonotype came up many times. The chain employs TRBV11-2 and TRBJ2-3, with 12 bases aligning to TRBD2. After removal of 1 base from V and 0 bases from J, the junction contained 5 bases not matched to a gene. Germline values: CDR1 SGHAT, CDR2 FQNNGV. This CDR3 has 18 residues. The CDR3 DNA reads TGTGCCAGCAGCTTAGTCACAGGGACTAGCGGGAGCACAGATACGCAGTATTTT. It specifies CASSLVTGTSGSTDTQYF.

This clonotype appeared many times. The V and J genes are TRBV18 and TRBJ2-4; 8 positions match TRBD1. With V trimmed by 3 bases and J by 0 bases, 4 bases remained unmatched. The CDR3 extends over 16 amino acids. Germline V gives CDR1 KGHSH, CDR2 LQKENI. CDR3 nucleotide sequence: TGTGCCAGCTCACCCCGACAGGGGCTAGCCAAAAACATTCAGTACTTC. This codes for CASSPRQGLAKNIQYF.